Listed below are T cell receptor beta chains from one sample, sequenced in a study of cytomegalovirus exposure and HLA in healthy donors. Profiled with immunoSEQ multiplex PCR; TCRdb holds only in-frame clones, not every one. Here the sample spans more than 150,000 clones, around 78% being singletons. Sequencing used PBMCs. The receptors were gathered from a man younger than 35 in good health and CMV-seronegative. Both conserved end residues are part of each CDR3. The D gene is left open where the match is weak.

NA	TRBV29-1	TRBJ2-5	CSVEVQTKETQYF
TRBD1	TRBV6-1	TRBJ1-1	CASSGSGTGNTEAFF
NA	TRBV5-1	TRBJ2-7	CASSLQAHSYEQYF
TRBD2	TRBV6-6	TRBJ2-1	CASTPVEGLAREQFF
NA	TRBV18	TRBJ1-2	CASSPGRETGGYTF
NA	TRBV15	TRBJ2-7	CATSRDLGETYEQYF
NA	TRBV7-6	TRBJ2-1	CASSEARVSSYNEQFF
NA	TRBV28	TRBJ2-1	CASAPEALRGGEQFF
TRBD1	TRBV5-1	TRBJ1-2	CASSLPGQQNYGYTF
TRBD2	TRBV10-3	TRBJ2-7	CAISELGGGAYEQYF
TRBD1	TRBV28	TRBJ1-2	CASRGGFGYTF
TRBD2	TRBV28	TRBJ2-7	CASLGLARLKKQYF
TRBD2	TRBV27	TRBJ2-2	CASSLVAGSNTGELFF